A single sample gave rise to the 18 T cell receptor beta chains below, sequenced in a study of cytomegalovirus exposure and HLA in healthy donors. Amplification used 60 Vbeta primers and 13 Jbeta primers. TCRdb keeps only in-frame clones here, not all; method: immunoSEQ multiplex PCR. The data show 110,000 to 150,000 clones, over 65% seen once. The specimen sequenced was PBMCs. These receptors all come from a woman aged 25 to 39 in good health and CMV-seronegative.

This chain links TRBV6-5 with TRBJ2-1, with D perhaps TRBD2 (6 bases). The CDR3 has 16 amino acids. Germline CDR1 MNHEY, CDR2 SVGAGI. Trimming stripped 4 bases from V and 0 bases from J, with 13 bases between. The CDR3 here is CASSLSVGSSYNEQFF. The CDR3, as DNA: TGTGCCAGCAGTTTGTCGGTCGGGAGCTCCTACAATGAGCAGTTCTTC.

This clone has only one observation. V usage is TRBV25-1 and J usage is TRBJ2-1; TRBD2 agrees at 8 bases. V was pared by 7 bases and J by 7 bases, with 9 bases of the junction left unmatched. The germline gives CDR1 MGHDK, CDR2 SYGVNS. The CDR3 extends over 14 amino acids. The CDR3 spells CASTPGGSRNEQFF. The CDR3 DNA reads TGTGCCAGCACCCCGGGGGGGTCGAGGAATGAGCAGTTCTTC.

This chain connects TRBV6-9 to TRBJ2-1; 8 bases line up with TRBD1. CDR1 is MNHGY, CDR2 SVAAGI, per germline. This CDR3 spans 18 amino acids. J lost 4 bases, V lost 5 bases, and 16 bases had no gene match. CDR3: CASSQNHTRGLVYNEQFF. The CDR3 DNA reads TGTGCCAGCAGTCAAAACCATACCAGGGGGCTGGTGTACAATGAGCAGTTCTTC.

This clone was detected only once. In DNA, the CDR3 is TGTGCCAGCCCGATCCGATGGCAGGGGGAGACCCAGTACTTC. Its protein product is CASPIRWQGETQYF. The genes are TRBV21-1 and TRBJ2-5; the D segment call TRBD1 is taken from the table without a DNA check. TRBV21-1 is flagged as a pseudogene. The CDR3 is made up of 14 amino acids.

J is TRBJ2-1 and V is TRBV10-3; D might be TRBD2 (6 bases). The CDR3 extends over 11 amino acids. The V end lost 11 bases, the J end lost 7 bases, and 12 bases lay between the germline ends. Germline V gives CDR1 ENHRY, CDR2 SYGVKD. The CDR3 sequence is CASTGGNEQFF. In nucleotides, the CDR3 is TGTGCCTCAACCGGAGGGAATGAGCAGTTCTTC.

The chain is built from TRBV4-2 and TRBJ1-2; weak D call: TRBD1 (5 bases). Per the germline V gene, CDR1 is LGHNA and CDR2 is YNFKEQ. The length of the CDR3 is 12 residues. The ends were cut back, 7 bases at V and 2 bases at J, with 8 bases in the middle. For the CDR3, the DNA is TGTGCCAGCATGGGGGGAAACTATGGCTACACCTTC. It codes for CASMGGNYGYTF.

The chain couples TRBV2 to TRBJ2-1; 8 bases are a match to TRBD2. CDR3 length: 12 amino acids. CDR1 and CDR2 (germline): SNHLY, FYNNEI. The junction had 6 bases not matched to a gene; V was cut back by 11 bases and J by 6 bases. CDR3 sequence (DNA): TGTGCCGGAAAGGCGGGGGGCAATGAGCAGTTCTTC. Its translation: CAGKAGGNEQFF.

The chain has TRBV18 and TRBJ2-7; weak D call: TRBD2 (5 bases). This CDR3 contains 14 residues. CDR1 is KGHSH, CDR2 LQKENI, per germline. V was clipped by 3 bases and J by 2 bases, with 11 bases between them. CDR3 amino acids: CASSPRASPYEQYV. The CDR3 DNA reads TGTGCCAGCTCACCGAGGGCGTCCCCCTACGAGCAGTACGTC.

V gene TRBV5-4 combines with J gene TRBJ2-7, with TRBD1 matching over 10 bases. This CDR3 is built from 12 residues. Germline lookup yields CDR1 SGHNT and CDR2 YYREEE (reference sequence). J was trimmed by 6 bases and V by 4 bases; bases with no gene match: 1. The CDR3 is CASSRTGGEQYV. For the CDR3, the DNA is TGTGCCAGCAGCCGGACAGGGGGCGAGCAGTACGTC.

The genes are TRBV11-2 and TRBJ1-5, with TRBD1 matching 9 bases. Per the germline V gene, CDR1 is SGHAT and CDR2 is FQNNGV. CDR3 size: 15 residues. V lost 1 base to trimming and J lost 4 bases; unmatched junction nucleotides: 2. CDR3 nucleotide sequence: TGTGCCAGCAGCTTAGGCGGACAGGGGAATCAGCCCCAGCATTTT. The encoded protein is CASSLGGQGNQPQHF.

The gene calls are TRBV29-1 and TRBJ2-7, with TRBD1 matching 7 bases. Losses at the gene ends were 6 bases for V and 2 bases for J; bases not matched to a gene: 13. Per the germline V gene, CDR1 is SQVTM and CDR2 is ANQGSEA. The CDR3 sequence is 15 residues long. The CDR3 region is CSVNAIPGQAYEQYF. CDR3 sequence (DNA): TGCAGCGTCAATGCGATCCCCGGACAGGCCTACGAGCAGTACTTC.

The rearrangement joins TRBV4-1 to TRBJ1-2; 10 nucleotides align to TRBD1. V lost 3 bases, J lost 2 bases, and 3 bases stayed unmatched. Germline V CDR1 and CDR2: MGHRA, YSYEKL. There are 15 residues in the CDR3. CDR3 sequence (DNA): TGCGCCAGCAGCCAGGGACAGGGGAGAAACTATGGCTACACCTTC. This translates into CASSQGQGRNYGYTF.

The chain employs TRBV5-4 and TRBJ2-3; D call uncertain. V was clipped by 1 base and J by 5 bases, with 5 bases between them. This CDR3 comprises 12 residues. The germline gives CDR1 SGHNT, CDR2 YYREEE (reference sequence). Here the CDR3 DNA reads TGTGCCAGCAGCTTGTTCCAAGATACGCAGTATTTT. Translated: CASSLFQDTQYF.

This chain uses TRBV10-3 with TRBJ2-2; 14 nucleotides match TRBD2. Germline assignment: CDR1 ENHRY and CDR2 SYGVKD. V dropped 0 bases and J dropped 6; count of bases not matched to a gene: 3. CDR3 length: 17 residues. The DNA of the CDR3 is TGTGCCATCAGTGAGTCGATGGGACTAGCGGGAGCCGGGGAGCTGTTTTTT. The encoded protein is CAISESMGLAGAGELFF.

This chain links TRBV5-5 with TRBJ2-2; TRBD2 might be the D (6 bases). The CDR3 is made up of 15 amino acids. V was cut by 0 bases and J by 3 bases, with 9 bases left in between. Germline lookup yields CDR1 SGHKS and CDR2 YYEKEE (reference sequence). The CDR3 loop reads CASSLAGGYTGELFF. The DNA for the CDR3 is TGTGCCAGCAGCTTGGCCGGGGGTTACACCGGGGAGCTGTTTTTT.

This clone was seen only a few times. The chain combines TRBV10-3 with TRBJ2-7; weak D call: TRBD2 (7 bases). Germline V gene lookup returns CDR1 ENHRY and CDR2 SYGVKD. Trimming left V 6 bases short and J 6 bases short, with 15 bases between. The length of the CDR3 is 13 residues. The CDR3 loop is CAISPGGHFEQYV. For the CDR3, the DNA is TGTGCCATCAGCCCCGGGGGGCATTTCGAGCAGTACGTC.

This sequence joins TRBV6-1 and TRBJ1-2, with 8 bases that match TRBD1. The germline CDR1 and CDR2 sequences are MNHNS and SASEGT. J lost 4 bases, V lost 2 bases, and 6 bases had no gene match. The CDR3 covers 15 residues. The CDR3 loop reads CASSETQGAGYGYTF. CDR3 coding DNA: TGTGCCAGCAGTGAAACCCAGGGGGCGGGCTATGGCTACACCTTC.

In DNA form, the CDR3 reads TGTGCCAGCAGTAGGGGACTTGGGGTGTTTTTT. It specifies CASSRGLGVFF. V usage is TRBV6-1 and J usage is TRBJ1-4, with D possibly TRBD1 on 5 matching bases. With 5 bases removed from V and 15 bases from J, the gap between germline ends came to 13 bases. The CDR3 runs to 11 residues. The V gene's germline CDR1 is MNHNS and CDR2 SASEGT.